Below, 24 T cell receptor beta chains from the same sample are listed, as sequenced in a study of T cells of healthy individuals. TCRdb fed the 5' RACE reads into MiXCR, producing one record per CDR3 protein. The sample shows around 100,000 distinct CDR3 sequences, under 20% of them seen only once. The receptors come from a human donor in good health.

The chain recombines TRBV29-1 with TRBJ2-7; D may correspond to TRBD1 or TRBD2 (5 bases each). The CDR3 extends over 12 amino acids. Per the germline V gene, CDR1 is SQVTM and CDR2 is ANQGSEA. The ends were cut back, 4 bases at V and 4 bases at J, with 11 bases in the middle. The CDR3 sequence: CSVVAGRYEQYF. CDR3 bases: TGCAGCGTTGTGGCAGGGAGATACGAGCAGTACTTC.

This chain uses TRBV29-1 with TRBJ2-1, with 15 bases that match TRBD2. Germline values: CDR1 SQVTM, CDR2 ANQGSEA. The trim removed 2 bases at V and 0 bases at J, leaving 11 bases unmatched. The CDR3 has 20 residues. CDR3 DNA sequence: TGCAGCGTTGAACCGGGACTAGCGGGAGGCCTTGCTAGCTCCTACAATGAGCAGTTCTTC. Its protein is CSVEPGLAGGLASSYNEQFF.

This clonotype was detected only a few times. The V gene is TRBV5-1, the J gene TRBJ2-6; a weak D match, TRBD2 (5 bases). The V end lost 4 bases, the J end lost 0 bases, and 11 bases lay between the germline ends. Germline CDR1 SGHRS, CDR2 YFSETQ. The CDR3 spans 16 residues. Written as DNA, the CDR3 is TGCGCCAGCAGCGCTTCGGGGAGCTCTGGGGCCAACGTCCTGACTTTC. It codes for CASSASGSSGANVLTF.

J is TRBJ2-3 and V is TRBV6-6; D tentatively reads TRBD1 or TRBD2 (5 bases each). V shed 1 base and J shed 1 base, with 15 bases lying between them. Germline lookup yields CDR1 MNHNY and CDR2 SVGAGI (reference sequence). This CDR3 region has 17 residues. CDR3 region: CASSYWGTELGTDTQYF. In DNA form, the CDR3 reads TGTGCCAGCAGTTACTGGGGGACGGAGTTGGGCACAGATACGCAGTATTTT.

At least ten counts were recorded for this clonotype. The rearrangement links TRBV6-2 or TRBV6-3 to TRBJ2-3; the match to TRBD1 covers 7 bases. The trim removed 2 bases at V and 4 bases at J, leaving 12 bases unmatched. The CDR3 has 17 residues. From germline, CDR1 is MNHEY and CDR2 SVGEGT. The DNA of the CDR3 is TGTGCCAGCAGTTACCCGTCGACAGGGTTGGAATCAGATACGCAGTATTTT. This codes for CASSYPSTGLESDTQYF.

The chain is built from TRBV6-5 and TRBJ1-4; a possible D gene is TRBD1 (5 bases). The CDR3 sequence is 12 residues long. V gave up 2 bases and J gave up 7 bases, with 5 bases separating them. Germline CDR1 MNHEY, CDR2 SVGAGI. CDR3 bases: TGTGCCAGCAGTTACCAGGGTGAAAAACTGTTTTTT. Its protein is CASSYQGEKLFF.

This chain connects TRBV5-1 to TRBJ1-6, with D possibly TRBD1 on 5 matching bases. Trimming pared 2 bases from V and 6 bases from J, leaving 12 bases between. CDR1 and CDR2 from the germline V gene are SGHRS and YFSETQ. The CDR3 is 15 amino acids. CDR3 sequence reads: CASSFGGTGNSPLHF. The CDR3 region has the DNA TGCGCCAGCAGCTTCGGGGGAACGGGTAATTCACCCCTCCACTTT.

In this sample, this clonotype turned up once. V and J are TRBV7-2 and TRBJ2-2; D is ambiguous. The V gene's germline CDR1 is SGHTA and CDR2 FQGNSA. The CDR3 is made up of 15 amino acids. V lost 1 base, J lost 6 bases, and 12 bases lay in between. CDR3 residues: CASSLVRVVSGELFF. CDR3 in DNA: TGTGCCAGCAGCTTAGTTCGGGTTGTGTCCGGGGAGCTGTTTTTT.

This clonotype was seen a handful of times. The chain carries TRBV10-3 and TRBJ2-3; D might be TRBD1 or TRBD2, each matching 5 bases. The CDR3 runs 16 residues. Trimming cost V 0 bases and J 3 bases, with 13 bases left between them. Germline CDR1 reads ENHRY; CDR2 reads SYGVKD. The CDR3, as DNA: TGTGCCATCAGTGAGTCGGGGGACCTCCGGACAGATACGCAGTATTTT. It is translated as CAISESGDLRTDTQYF.

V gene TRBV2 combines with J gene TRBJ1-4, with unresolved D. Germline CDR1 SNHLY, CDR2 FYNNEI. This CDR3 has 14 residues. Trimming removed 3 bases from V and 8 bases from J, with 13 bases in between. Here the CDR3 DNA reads TGTGCCAGCAGTGATCACCGGAAGGGAGAAAAACTGTTTTTT. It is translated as CASSDHRKGEKLFF.

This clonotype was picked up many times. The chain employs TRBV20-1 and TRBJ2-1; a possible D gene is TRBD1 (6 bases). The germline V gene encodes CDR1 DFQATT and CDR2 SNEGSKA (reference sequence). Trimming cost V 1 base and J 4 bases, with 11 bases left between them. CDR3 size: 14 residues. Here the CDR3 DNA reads TGCAGTGCTAGAGTGGGGGCCCCTTACAATGAGCAGTTCTTC. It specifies CSARVGAPYNEQFF.

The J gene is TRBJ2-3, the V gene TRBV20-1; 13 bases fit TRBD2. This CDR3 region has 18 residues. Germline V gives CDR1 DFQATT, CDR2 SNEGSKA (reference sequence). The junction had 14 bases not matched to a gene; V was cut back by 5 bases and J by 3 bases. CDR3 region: CSAARTSGSLFGTDTQYF. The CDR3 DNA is TGCAGTGCTGCAAGGACTAGCGGGAGTTTATTTGGAACAGATACGCAGTATTTT.

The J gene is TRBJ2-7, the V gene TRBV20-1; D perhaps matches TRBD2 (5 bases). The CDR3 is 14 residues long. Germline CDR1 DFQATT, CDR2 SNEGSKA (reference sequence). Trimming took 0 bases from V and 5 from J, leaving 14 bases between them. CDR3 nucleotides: TGCAGTGCTAGAGAACAGCGGACCCTTGACGAGCAGTACTTC. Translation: CSAREQRTLDEQYF.

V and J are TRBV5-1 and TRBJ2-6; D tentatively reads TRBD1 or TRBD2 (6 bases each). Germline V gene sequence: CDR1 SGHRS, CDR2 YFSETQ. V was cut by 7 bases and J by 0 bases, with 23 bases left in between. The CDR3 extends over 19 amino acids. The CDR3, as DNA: TGCGCCAGCTGCCTCGACAGGAGGGTTGATTTCTCTGGGGCCAACGTCCTGACTTTC. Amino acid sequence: CASCLDRRVDFSGANVLTF.

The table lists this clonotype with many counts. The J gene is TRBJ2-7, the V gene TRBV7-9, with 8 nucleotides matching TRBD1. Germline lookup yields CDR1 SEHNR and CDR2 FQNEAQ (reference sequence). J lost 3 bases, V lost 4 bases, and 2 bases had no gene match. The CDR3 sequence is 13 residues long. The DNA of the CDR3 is TGTGCCAGCAGCTCGGGACAGGTCTACGAGCAGTACTTC. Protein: CASSSGQVYEQYF.

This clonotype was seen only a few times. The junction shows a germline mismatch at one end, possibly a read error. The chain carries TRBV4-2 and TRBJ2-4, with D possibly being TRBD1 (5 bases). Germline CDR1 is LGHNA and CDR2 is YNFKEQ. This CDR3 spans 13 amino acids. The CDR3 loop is CASSQDKPGRLNF. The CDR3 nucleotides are TGTGCCAGCAGCCAAGACAAGCCAGGGCGTTTGAACTTC.

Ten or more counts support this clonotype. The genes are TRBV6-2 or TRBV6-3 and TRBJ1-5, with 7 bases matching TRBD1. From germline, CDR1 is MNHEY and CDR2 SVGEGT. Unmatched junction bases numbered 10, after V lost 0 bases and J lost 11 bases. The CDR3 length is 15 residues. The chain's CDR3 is CASSYSGQGDRAQHF. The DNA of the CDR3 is TGTGCCAGCAGTTACTCCGGGCAGGGGGATAGAGCCCAGCATTTT.

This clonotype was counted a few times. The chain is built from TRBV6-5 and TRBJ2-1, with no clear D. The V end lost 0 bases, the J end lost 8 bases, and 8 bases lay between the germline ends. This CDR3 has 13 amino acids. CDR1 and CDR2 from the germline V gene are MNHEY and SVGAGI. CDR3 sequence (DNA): TGTGCCAGCAGTTACTCGAGGAGTGATGAGCAGTTCTTC. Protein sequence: CASSYSRSDEQFF.

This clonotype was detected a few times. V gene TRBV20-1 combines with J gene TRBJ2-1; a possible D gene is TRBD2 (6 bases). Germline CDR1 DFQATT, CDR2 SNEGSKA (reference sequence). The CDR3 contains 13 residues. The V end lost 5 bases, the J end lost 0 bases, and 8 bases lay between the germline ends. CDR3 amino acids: CSARGISYNEQFF. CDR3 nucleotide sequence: TGCAGTGCTCGGGGGATCTCCTACAATGAGCAGTTCTTC.

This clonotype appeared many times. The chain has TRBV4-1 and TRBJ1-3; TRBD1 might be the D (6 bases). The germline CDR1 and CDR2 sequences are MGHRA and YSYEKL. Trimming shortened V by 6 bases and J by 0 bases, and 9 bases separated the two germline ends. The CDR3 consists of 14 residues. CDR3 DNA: TGCGCCAGCAGGAAACAGGGCTCTGGAAACACCATATATTTT. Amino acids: CASRKQGSGNTIYF.

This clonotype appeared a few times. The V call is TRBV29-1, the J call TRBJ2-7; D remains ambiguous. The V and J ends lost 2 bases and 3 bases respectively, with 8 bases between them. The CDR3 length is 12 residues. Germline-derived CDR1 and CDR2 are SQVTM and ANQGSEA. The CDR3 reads CSVEIRNYEQYF. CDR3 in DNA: TGCAGCGTTGAAATCAGGAACTACGAGCAGTACTTC.

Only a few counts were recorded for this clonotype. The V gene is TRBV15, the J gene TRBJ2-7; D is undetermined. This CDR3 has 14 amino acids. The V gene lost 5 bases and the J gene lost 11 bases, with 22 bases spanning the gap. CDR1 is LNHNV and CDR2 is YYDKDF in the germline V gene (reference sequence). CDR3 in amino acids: CATSLRRNNPEEYF. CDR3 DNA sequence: TGTGCCACCAGCCTACGAAGGAACAACCCTGAAGAGTACTTC.

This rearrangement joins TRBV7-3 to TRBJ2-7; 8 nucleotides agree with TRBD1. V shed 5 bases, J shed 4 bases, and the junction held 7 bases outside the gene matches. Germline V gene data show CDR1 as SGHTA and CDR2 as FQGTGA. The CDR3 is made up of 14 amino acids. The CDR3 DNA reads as TGTGCCAGCAGCCCCGGGACAGGCAATTACGAGCAGTACTTC. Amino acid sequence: CASSPGTGNYEQYF.

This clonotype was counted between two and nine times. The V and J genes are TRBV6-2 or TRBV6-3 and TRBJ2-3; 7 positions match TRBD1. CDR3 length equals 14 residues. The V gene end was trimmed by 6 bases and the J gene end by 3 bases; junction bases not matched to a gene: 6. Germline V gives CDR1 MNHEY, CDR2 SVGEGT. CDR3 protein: CASSKGQRTDTQYF. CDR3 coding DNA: TGTGCCAGCAGCAAGGGACAGCGAACAGATACGCAGTATTTT.